This T cell receptor (beta chain) comes out of a study of response to subunit inactivated influenza vaccine. CDR3 length: 18 residues. Trimming at V came to 1 base and at J to 5 bases, leaving 6 bases not matched to a gene. Per the germline V gene, CDR1 is LGHNA and CDR2 is YSLEER. This clonotype was observed a few times. TCRdb passed the RT-PCR reads through MiXCR, listing each CDR3 protein once. The table lists 490,000 or so distinct CDR3 sequences, 7.6% of them singletons, with 10% to 15% in the top ten. This clonotype was obtained from a man aged 45 to 70 who received an inactivated influenza vaccine. This specimen was PBMCs from blood, taken less than 25 months after vaccination. The chain combines TRBV4-3 with TRBJ2-3; TRBD2 agrees at 16 bases. CDR3 nucleotide sequence: TGCGCCAGCAGCCAAGGGCCGGGACTAGCGGGGGGGGTAGATACGCAGTATTTT. Residues: CASSQGPGLAGGVDTQYF.